This TCR beta chain was recorded in a study of blood T cell repertoires in COVID-19 (dated by TCRdb to about 2020). Study-wide context: The collaborator samples originated in the United States, Italy and Spain and spanned the acute and convalescent phases of COVID-19. The material from the prospective study consisted of cDNA or gDNA derived from T cells, B-cell-depleted T cells, or PBMCs. A freely available public database, intended as a resource for researchers studying the immune response to SARS-CoV-2, is where the repertoires were released. Samples were obtained from the ongoing ImmuneRACE study (first 160 participants) and from 1,254 subjects provided by 6 global collaborators. The sample metadata nearly always contained a de-identified subject ID, COVID-19 status, age in years and sex. Subjects who had been exposed to COVID-19, were actively infected with it, or had recovered from it provided the deeply sampled blood TCRbeta repertoires that made up the dataset. Where available, HLA class I and class II types were obtained from metadata supplied by the sample provider rather than from assay-based typing. Broad study findings and their caveats: The quantity of clinical and demographic metadata differed by source and by participant and was supplied without curation.

Whole blood was collected in K2EDTA tubes by collaborating institutions according to the institutions' own protocols. For TCRbeta analysis, collaborator samples were shipped as frozen whole blood, as isolated PBMCs, or as DNA extracted from either sample type. TCRbeta CDR3 regions were amplified from genomic DNA by means of the immunoSEQ Assay, a bias-controlled multiplex PCR. On the study's bioinformatics: Nucleated cell counts per sample were estimated from amplification of reference gene primers within the assay. To quantify the absolute abundance of each unique TCRbeta CDR3 rearrangement, sequence reads were collapsed and filtered. Productive Simpson clonality was computed per sample as the square root of Simpson's diversity index over productive rearrangements. This is the immuneACCESS table as TCRdb keeps it, with only in-frame sequences that have V and J called. A part of the clones is gone; compared with another copy, unresolved V genes explain less than half, and the rest is unexplained. The D gene and trimming were derived from the DNA, and the V and J assignments and clone size from that table. This sample lists approximately 40,000 clones; roughly 87% were detected once. The top ten hold around 25% of the sample.

In the germline V gene, CDR1 corresponds to SGHVT and CDR2 to SQSDAQ. Trimming costs V 2 bases and J 2 bases, and their ends lie 14 bases apart. Its CDR3 holds 16 amino acids, cysteine through phenylalanine. Only the CDR3 part of the read is kept: 48 bases, read in frame from the first base. Comment on this clone: Its binding antigen is unknown. No base-level quality is on record; no much larger clone is a single base apart.

The V and J segments used are TRBV7-4 and TRBJ2-3; tentative D gene TRBD1, with 7 bases matching. Sequenced input: peripheral blood. This sequence was found in a woman of 80 years or more in a cohort sampled during active or convalescent COVID-19. The sequence in DNA is TGTGCCAGCAGCTTATCGGGGGACAGAGACACAGATACGCAGTATTTT. Protein translation: CASSLSGDRDTDTQYF.